The source of this T cell receptor beta chain is a study of beta chain features in type 1 diabetes. Whole-study context: Patients did not differ from healthy donors in age, gender or cell yield.

A single count supports this clone. Antigen: not known. At one of its ends the junction is not consistent with the germline gene, which may arise from a read error. The sample contains more than one DNA sequence encoding this CDR3. Every isolated RNA sample was fully reverse transcribed, so sequencing captured expressed TCRB transcripts. The assay was immunoSEQ multiplex PCR, and TCRdb's table has in-frame clones only and misses some. The sample shows fewer than 350,000 clones, under 8.5% of them seen only once. Germline loops: CDR1 SSHAT, CDR2 FNYEAQ (reference sequence). CDR3 length equals 13 residues. The study's findings and limits: Resolution of whether HLA type affects TCRB rearrangement was not achieved here.

The specimen was central memory CD4+ T cells from blood. The clonotype comes from a woman under 30 in good health. The V gene is TRBV7-7, the J gene TRBJ2-5; D may be TRBD2 (5 bases). CDR3: CASSRTGQETQYF. The CDR3 DNA is TGTGCTAGCAGCCGGACTGGCCAAGAGACCCAGTACTTC.